The clone carrying this T cell receptor (beta chain) was seen a handful of times. The antigen remains unidentified. The sample belongs to a study of beta chain features in type 1 diabetes. Study as a whole: Patients were similar to healthy donors in age and gender (as well as in cell yields). Findings and limits, study-wide: Naive, central memory and Treg TCRB repertoires appeared more alike in patients than in healthy donors. Shorter templates might be favored by PCR, and equally so in patients and in controls. Among all four CD4+ subsets, Type 1 diabetes patients had TCRB CDR3s that were moderately but significantly shorter.

Expressed TCRB transcripts were sequenced after all isolated RNA was converted to cDNA. TCRdb's copy holds only in-frame clones and misses some; the assay was immunoSEQ multiplex PCR. The table lists around 250,000 clones, 11% to 15% of them singletons. The germline gives CDR1 SGDLS, CDR2 YYNGEE. Trimming at V came to 4 bases and at J to 2 bases, leaving 3 bases not matched to a gene. This CDR3 spans 15 amino acids. The chain has TRBV9 and TRBJ2-3, with 11 bases lining up with TRBD2. Sequenced material: naive CD4+ T cells from blood. This receptor was obtained from a woman in her 40s in good health. DNA of the CDR3: TGTGCCAGCAGCAAACTAGCGGGGGCCACAGATACGCAGTATTTT. Its translation is CASSKLAGATDTQYF.